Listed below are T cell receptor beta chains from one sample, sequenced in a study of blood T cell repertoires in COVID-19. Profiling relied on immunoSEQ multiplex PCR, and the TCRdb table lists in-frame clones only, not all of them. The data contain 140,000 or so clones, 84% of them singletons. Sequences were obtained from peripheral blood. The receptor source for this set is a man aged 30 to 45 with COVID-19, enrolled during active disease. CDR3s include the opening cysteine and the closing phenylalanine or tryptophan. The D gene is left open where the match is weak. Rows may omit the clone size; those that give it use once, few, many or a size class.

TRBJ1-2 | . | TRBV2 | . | TGTGCCAGCATTCTAACCAGGGACTATGGCTACACCTTC | CASILTRDYGYTF
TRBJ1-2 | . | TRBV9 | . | TGTGCCAGCAGCGTAGTTTCTTCGGTTGGCTACACCTTC | CASSVVSSVGYTF
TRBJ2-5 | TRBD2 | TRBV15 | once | TGTGCCACCAGGGGTAAAGGACTAGCGTTCTCAGAGACCCAGTACTTC | CATRGKGLAFSETQYF
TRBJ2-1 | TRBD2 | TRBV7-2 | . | TGTGCCAGCAGCTTAGGGAGTCTAGCGGGAGCCAATGAGCAGTTCTTC | CASSLGSLAGANEQFF
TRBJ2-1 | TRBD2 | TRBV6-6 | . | TGTGCCAGCAGCCTTGCTTGGACTAGCGGGAATGAGCAGTTCTTC | CASSLAWTSGNEQFF
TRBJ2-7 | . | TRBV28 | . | TGTGCCAGCAGTCATATCAGGGGCACCGACTCCTACGAGCAGTACTTC | CASSHIRGTDSYEQYF
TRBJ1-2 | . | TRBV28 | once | TGTGCCAGCAACAGAGCTAACTATGGCTACACCTTC | CASNRANYGYTF
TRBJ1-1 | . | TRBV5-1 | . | TGCGCCAGCAAGAGGGAAACAGGGAGGGAGTACACTGAAGCTTTCTTT | CASKRETGREYTEAFF
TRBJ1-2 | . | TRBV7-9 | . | TGTGCCAGCAGCCTGCAGGGGCCCTATGGCTACACCTTC | CASSLQGPYGYTF
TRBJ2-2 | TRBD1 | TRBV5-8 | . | TGTGCCAGCAGCCACCTCCAGGGGGCGGCCGGGGAGCTGTTTTTT | CASSHLQGAAGELFF
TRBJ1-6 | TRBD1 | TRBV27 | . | TGTGCCAGCAGTAACTACAGGGGTCGGGCCCTCCACTTT | CASSNYRGRALHF
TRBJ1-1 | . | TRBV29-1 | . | TGCAGCGTTGGCTGGAGGAACACTGAAGCTTTCTTT | CSVGWRNTEAFF
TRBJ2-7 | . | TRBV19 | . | TGTGCCAGTAGCACGGGGACTTCTTCCTACGAGCAGTACTTC | CASSTGTSSYEQYF
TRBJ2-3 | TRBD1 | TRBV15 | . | TGTGCCATACCGACAGGGAATACGCAGTATTTT | CAIPTGNTQYF
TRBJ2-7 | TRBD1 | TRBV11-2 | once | TGTGCCAGCAGCTGGGGACAGGGAACCTACGAGCAGTACTTC | CASSWGQGTYEQYF
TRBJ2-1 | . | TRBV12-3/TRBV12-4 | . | TGTGCCAGCAGTTTCGGGCTAGCGAATGAGCAGTTCTTC | CASSFGLANEQFF
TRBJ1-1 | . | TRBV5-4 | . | TGTGCCAGCAGCTTGGGAAGGGGTGACACTGAAGCTTTCTTT | CASSLGRGDTEAFF
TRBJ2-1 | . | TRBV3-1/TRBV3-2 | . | TGTGCCAGCAGCCGACTCGACAATGAGCAGTTCTTC | CASSRLDNEQFF
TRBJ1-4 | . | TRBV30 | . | TGTGCCTGGGGAGGGACGTCTAGCGAAAAACTGTTTTTT | CAWGGTSSEKLFF
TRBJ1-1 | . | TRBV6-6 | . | TGTGCCAGCAGTTTTCAGGAGAACACTGAAGCTTTCTTT | CASSFQENTEAFF
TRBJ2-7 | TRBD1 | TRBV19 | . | TGTGCCAGTAGTATCACAGGGGACCCCTCCTACGAGCAGTACTTC | CASSITGDPSYEQYF
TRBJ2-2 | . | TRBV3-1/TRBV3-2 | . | TGTGCCAGCAGCCTACGGACCCAGGGCTCCGGGGAGCTGTTTTTT | CASSLRTQGSGELFF